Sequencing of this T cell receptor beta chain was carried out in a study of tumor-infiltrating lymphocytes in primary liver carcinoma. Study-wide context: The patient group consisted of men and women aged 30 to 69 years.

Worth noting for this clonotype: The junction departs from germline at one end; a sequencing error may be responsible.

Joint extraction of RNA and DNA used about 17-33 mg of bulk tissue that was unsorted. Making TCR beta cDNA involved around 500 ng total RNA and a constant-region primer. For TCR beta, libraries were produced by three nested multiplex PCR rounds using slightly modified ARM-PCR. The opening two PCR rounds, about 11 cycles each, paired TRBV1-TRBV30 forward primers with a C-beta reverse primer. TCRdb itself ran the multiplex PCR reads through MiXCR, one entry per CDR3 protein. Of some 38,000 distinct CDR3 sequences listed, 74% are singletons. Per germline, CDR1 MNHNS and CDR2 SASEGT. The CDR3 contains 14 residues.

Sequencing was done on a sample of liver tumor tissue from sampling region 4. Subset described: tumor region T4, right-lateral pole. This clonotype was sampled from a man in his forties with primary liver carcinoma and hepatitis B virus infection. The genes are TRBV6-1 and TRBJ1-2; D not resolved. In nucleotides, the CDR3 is TGTGCCAGCACCACGATCCATTGGAACTATGGCTGCACCTTC. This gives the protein CASTTIHWNYGCTF.